The 23 T cell receptor beta chains listed next were all sequenced from one sample in a study of identifying expanded T cells in peripheral blood. TCRdb's copy holds only in-frame clones and misses some; the assay was immunoSEQ multiplex PCR. Of approximately 140,000 clones listed, 65% to 90% are singletons. The material sequenced was blood. The receptor source for this set is a person aged 18 to 69 in good health.

The gene calls are TRBV5-1 and TRBJ2-5; no clear D. The V gene lost 0 bases and the J gene lost 4 bases, with 7 bases spanning the gap. This CDR3 has 13 amino acids. Germline V gene sequence: CDR1 SGHRS, CDR2 YFSETQ. The CDR3 sequence: CASSLAATETQYF. CDR3 in DNA: TGCGCCAGCAGCTTGGCGGCAACAGAGACCCAGTACTTC.

The chain employs TRBV9 and TRBJ2-3, with D tentatively TRBD2 (6 bases). Trimming removed 4 bases at V and 2 bases at J, with 20 bases between. The CDR3 has 17 amino acids. Germline V gene lookup returns CDR1 SGDLS and CDR2 YYNGEE. CDR3 in amino acids: CASSSRRSGLTTDTQYF. The CDR3 nucleotides are TGTGCCAGCAGCAGTAGGCGCAGCGGGCTTACCACAGATACGCAGTATTTT.

The chain carries TRBV12-1 and TRBJ1-5. TRBV12-1 constitutes a pseudogene. The CDR3 sequence is 14 residues long. CDR3 DNA sequence: TGTGCCAGCAGCAGGGTCCTTAGCAATCAGCCCCAGCATTTT. Amino acid sequence: CASSRVLSNQPQHF.

The chain links TRBV7-9 to TRBJ1-6; no clear D gene. Germline CDR1 SEHNR, CDR2 FQNEAQ (reference sequence). Trimming removed 3 bases from V and 11 bases from J, with 11 bases in between. The CDR3 is made up of 13 amino acids. CDR3: CASSFLQETPLHF. In nucleotides, the CDR3 is TGTGCCAGCAGCTTCCTTCAAGAGACACCCCTCCACTTT.

CDR3 loop: CASSVGGTQYF. The DNA for the CDR3 is TGTGCCAGCAGTGTTGGGGGGACCCAGTACTTC. The chain joins TRBV25-1 to TRBJ2-5; D assignment may be TRBD1 or TRBD2 (5 bases each). Germline V gene data show CDR1 as MGHDK and CDR2 as SYGVNS. V lost 4 bases, J lost 7 bases, and 7 bases lay in between. The CDR3 is 11 residues long.

This clone was observed a single time. This chain uses TRBV11-2 with TRBJ1-4; D is unresolved. Germline lookup yields CDR1 SGHAT and CDR2 FQNNGV. This CDR3 contains 14 residues. The germline V and J ends were trimmed by 5 bases and 0 bases, with 7 bases remaining between them. This CDR3 is CASSATSTNEKLFF. The CDR3 nucleotides read TGTGCCAGCAGCGCGACGTCAACTAATGAAAAACTGTTTTTT.

V and J are TRBV6-5 and TRBJ1-2; perhaps TRBD1 as D (6 bases). CDR1 MNHEY and CDR2 SVGAGI come from the germline V gene. This CDR3 has 13 amino acids. Trimming cost V 10 bases and J 5 bases, with 17 bases left between them. For the CDR3, the DNA is TGTGCCATCCGAGGGGGATTAACTTATGGCTACACCTTC. Protein product: CAIRGGLTYGYTF.

V gene TRBV18 combines with J gene TRBJ2-1, with D possibly being TRBD1 (5 bases). The CDR3 is made up of 15 amino acids. Trimming shortened V by 0 bases and J by 2 bases, and 8 bases separated the two germline ends. CDR1 is KGHSH, CDR2 LQKENI, per germline. The CDR3 is CASSPPGATYNEQFF. The CDR3 DNA reads TGTGCCAGCTCACCACCAGGGGCGACCTACAATGAGCAGTTCTTC.

This rearrangement joins TRBV28 to TRBJ1-1; no clear D gene. V was shortened by 5 bases and J by 1 base, with 14 bases between the two germline ends. The V gene's germline CDR1 is MDHEN and CDR2 SYDVKM. The CDR3 covers 15 residues. The CDR3 is CASSTYRGGNTEAFF. CDR3 in DNA: TGTGCCAGCAGTACCTACCGGGGAGGGAACACTGAAGCTTTCTTT.

The chain carries TRBV5-1 and TRBJ2-7; 8 nucleotides align to TRBD1. This CDR3 has 14 amino acids. In germline, CDR1 is SGHRS, CDR2 YFSETQ. J was trimmed by 3 bases and V by 0 bases; bases with no gene match: 2. CDR3 protein: CASSLDRGFYEQYF. CDR3 DNA: TGCGCCAGCAGCTTGGACAGGGGGTTCTACGAGCAGTACTTC. The full variable domain, with the rest looked up from reference TRBV5-1 and TRBJ2-7, is KAGVTQTPRYLIKTRGQQVTLSCSPISGHRSVSWYQQTPGQGLQFLFEYFSETQRNKGNFPGRFSGRQFSNSRSEMNVSTLELGDSALYLCASSLDRGFYEQYFGPGTRLTVT.

This clone was detected once. This chain links TRBV7-8 with TRBJ1-2; 7 bases align to TRBD1. The germline gives CDR1 SGHVS, CDR2 FQNEAQ. The J segment lost 4 bases and the V segment lost 6 bases, leaving 23 bases of the junction unmatched. CDR3 length: 19 amino acids. The CDR3 nucleotides are TGTGCCAGCAGGACTACAGGAGAGGGGGCGGGTGGTGGAGGCTATGGCTACACCTTC. As protein: CASRTTGEGAGGGGYGYTF.

For the CDR3, the DNA is TGCAGCGTCGACAGGGAGCGGCACTATGGCTACACCTTC. This translates into CSVDRERHYGYTF. V gene TRBV29-1 combines with J gene TRBJ1-2; the match to TRBD1 covers 7 bases. With V trimmed by 6 bases and J by 3 bases, 7 bases remained unmatched. This CDR3 has 13 amino acids. Germline V gene lookup returns CDR1 SQVTM and CDR2 ANQGSEA.

This sequence joins TRBV18 and TRBJ2-1; TRBD2 matches 7 bases. CDR1 and CDR2 (germline): KGHSH, LQKENI. The CDR3 length is 17 residues. J was trimmed by 7 bases and V by 3 bases; bases with no gene match: 15. This CDR3 is CASSPTSGAGERNEQFF. The CDR3 coding sequence is TGTGCCAGCTCACCGACGAGTGGGGCGGGAGAAAGAAATGAGCAGTTCTTC.

This chain links TRBV23-1 with TRBJ2-7; possible D gene TRBD1, 6 bases. TRBV23-1 is annotated as an ORF whose role is uncertain. The CDR3 has 13 amino acids. Between the trimmed V and J ends, which lost 7 bases and 0 bases, there was a span of 10 bases. This CDR3 reads CASTQGTSYEQYF. Written as DNA, the CDR3 is TGCGCCAGCACCCAGGGGACCTCCTACGAGCAGTACTTC.

The genes are TRBV9 and TRBJ2-1; 11 bases map to TRBD2. Germline CDR1 and CDR2: SGDLS and YYNGEE. This CDR3 region has 17 residues. Germline trimming cut 0 bases from V and 7 bases from J; bases unmatched to any gene: 9. CDR3 region: CASSVGGLAGGRNEQFF. The CDR3, as DNA: TGTGCCAGCAGCGTAGGTGGTCTAGCGGGAGGTAGGAATGAGCAGTTCTTC.

This clone was seen just once. The genes are TRBV9 and TRBJ1-1; tentative D call: TRBD1 (6 bases). The ends were cut back, 2 bases at V and 4 bases at J, with 15 bases in the middle. This CDR3 has 15 residues. Germline-derived CDR1 and CDR2 are SGDLS and YYNGEE. The CDR3 is CASSVGQGKVTEAFF. Here the CDR3 DNA reads TGTGCCAGCAGCGTTGGGCAGGGGAAGGTCACTGAAGCTTTCTTT.

The chain is built from TRBV9 and TRBJ2-1; 11 nucleotides line up with TRBD2. This CDR3 is 16 amino acids long. Germline V gives CDR1 SGDLS, CDR2 YYNGEE. With V trimmed by 3 bases and J by 2 bases, 4 bases remained unmatched. Here the CDR3 DNA reads TGTGCCAGCAGCGCACTAGCGGGAGTAACCTACAATGAGCAGTTCTTC. This translates into CASSALAGVTYNEQFF.

V gene TRBV7-2 combines with J gene TRBJ1-2; tentatively, D is TRBD1 (5 bases). V was shortened by 5 bases and J by 0 bases, with 22 bases between the two germline ends. CDR1 and CDR2 (germline): SGHTA, FQGNSA. The CDR3 covers 18 residues. CDR3 amino acids: CASSLKVGHTPANYGYTF. Here the CDR3 DNA reads TGTGCCAGCAGCCTAAAGGTCGGACACACGCCCGCTAACTATGGCTACACCTTC.

The chain uses TRBV18 and TRBJ2-5, with 8 bases that match TRBD1. Losses at the gene ends were 3 bases for V and 1 base for J; bases not matched to a gene: 1. Germline loops: CDR1 KGHSH, CDR2 LQKENI. This CDR3 has 14 residues. In DNA form, the CDR3 reads TGTGCCAGCTCACCCCAGGGGGCCCAAGAGACCCAGTACTTC. It translates to CASSPQGAQETQYF.

V and J are TRBV9 and TRBJ2-7; D call uncertain. There are 14 residues in the CDR3. V lost 0 bases, J lost 2 bases, and 9 bases lay in between. Germline assignment: CDR1 SGDLS and CDR2 YYNGEE. The DNA for the CDR3 is TGTGCCAGCAGCGTAGATGCATTCACCTACGAGCAGTACTTC. It yields the protein CASSVDAFTYEQYF.

The chain couples TRBV5-1 to TRBJ1-1; D might be TRBD1 (5 bases). This CDR3 region has 15 residues. The germline V gene encodes CDR1 SGHRS and CDR2 YFSETQ. V lost 0 bases and J lost 4, with 13 bases in between. CDR3 nucleotide sequence: TGCGCCAGCAGCTTGGCCGTTCAGGGCTTCACTGAAGCTTTCTTT. It encodes CASSLAVQGFTEAFF.

Note on this clone: At the DNA level, this CDR3 is encoded by other sequences in the same sample as well. This chain connects TRBV2 to TRBJ1-5; D gene ambiguous. Germline V gene data show CDR1 as SNHLY and CDR2 as FYNNEI. Trimming removed 6 bases from V and 2 bases from J, with 8 bases in between. The CDR3 is made up of 13 amino acids. The CDR3 region has the DNA TGTGCCAGCAGGGCCCTGGGCAATCAGCCCCAGCATTTT. Residues: CASRALGNQPQHF.

This clone appeared once. The rearrangement links TRBV29-1 to TRBJ2-7; either TRBD1 or TRBD2 may fit D (5 bases each). The germline V and J ends were trimmed by 7 bases and 4 bases, with 8 bases remaining between them. Germline lookup yields CDR1 SQVTM and CDR2 ANQGSEA. The CDR3 is 10 amino acids. The CDR3 nucleotides read TGCAGCGCTGGGGGATACGAGCAGTACTTC. It translates to CSAGGYEQYF.